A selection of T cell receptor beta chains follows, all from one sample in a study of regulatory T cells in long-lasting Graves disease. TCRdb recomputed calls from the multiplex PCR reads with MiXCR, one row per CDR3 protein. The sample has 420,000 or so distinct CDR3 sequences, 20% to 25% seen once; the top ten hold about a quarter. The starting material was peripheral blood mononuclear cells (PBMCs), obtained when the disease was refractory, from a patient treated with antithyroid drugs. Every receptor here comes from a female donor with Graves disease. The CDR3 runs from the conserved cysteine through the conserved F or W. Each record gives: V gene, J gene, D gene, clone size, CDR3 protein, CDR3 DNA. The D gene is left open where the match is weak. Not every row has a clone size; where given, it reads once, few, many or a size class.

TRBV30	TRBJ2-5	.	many	CAWSVGGFGQETQYF	TGTGCCTGGAGTGTAGGTGGTTTCGGCCAAGAGACCCAGTACTTC
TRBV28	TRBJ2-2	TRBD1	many	CASSFDRAGTGELFF	TGTGCCAGCAGTTTCGACAGGGCTGGCACCGGGGAGCTGTTTTTT
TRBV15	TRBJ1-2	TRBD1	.	CATSRTERQGDYGYTF	TGTGCCACCAGCAGAACAGAACGACAGGGAGACTATGGCTACACCTTC
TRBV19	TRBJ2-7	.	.	CASSFPGNYEQYF	TGTGCCAGTAGTTTCCCGGGAAATTACGAGCAGTACTTC
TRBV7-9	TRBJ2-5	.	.	CASSFAPAETQYF	TGTGCCAGCAGCTTCGCCCCCGCGGAGACCCAGTACTTC
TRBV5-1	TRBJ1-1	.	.	CASSLRRGNTEAFF	TGCGCCAGCAGCTTGCGACGGGGGAACACTGAAGCTTTCTTT
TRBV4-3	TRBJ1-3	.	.	CASSQTGPHSGNTIYF	TGCGCCAGCAGCCAAACCGGGCCTCACTCTGGAAACACCATATATTTT
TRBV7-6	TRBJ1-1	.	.	CASSSRPSAGTEAFF	TGTGCCAGCAGCTCCCGACCCTCGGCGGGCACTGAAGCTTTCTTT
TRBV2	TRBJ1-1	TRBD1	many	CASSRGLGTEAFF	TGTGCCAGCAGCAGGGGGCTTGGCACTGAAGCTTTCTTT
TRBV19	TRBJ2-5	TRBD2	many	CASSMPSGSGETQYF	TGTGCCAGTAGTATGCCTAGCGGGAGTGGAGAGACCCAGTACTTC
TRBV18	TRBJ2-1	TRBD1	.	CASSPDRGRNEQFF	TGTGCCAGCTCACCGGACAGGGGCAGAAATGAGCAGTTCTTC
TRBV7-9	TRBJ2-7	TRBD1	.	CASSANTLGQGPHEQYF	TGTGCCAGCAGCGCCAACACCCTTGGACAGGGTCCCCACGAGCAGTACTTC
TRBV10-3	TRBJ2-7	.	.	CAISESATVYEQYF	TGTGCCATCAGTGAGTCGGCGACAGTCTACGAGCAGTACTTC
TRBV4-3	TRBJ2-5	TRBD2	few	CASSPGLAGGTETQYF	TGCGCCAGCAGCCCCGGACTAGCGGGAGGGACAGAGACCCAGTACTTC
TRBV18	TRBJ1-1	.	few	CASSPPGMGTEAFF	TGTGCCAGCTCACCACCTGGGATGGGCACTGAAGCTTTCTTT
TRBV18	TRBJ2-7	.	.	CASSHSTHSYEQYF	TGTGCCAGCTCCCACTCTACTCACTCCTACGAGCAGTACTTC
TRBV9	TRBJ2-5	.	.	CASSVESGHQETQYF	TGTGCCAGCAGCGTAGAGAGCGGGCACCAAGAGACCCAGTACTTC
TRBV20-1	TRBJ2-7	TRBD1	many	CSAREPGQVSYEQYF	TGCAGTGCTAGAGAGCCGGGACAGGTATCCTACGAGCAGTACTTC
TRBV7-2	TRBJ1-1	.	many	CASSFSHTGNTEAFF	TGTGCCAGCAGCTTCTCTCACACCGGGAACACTGAAGCTTTCTTT
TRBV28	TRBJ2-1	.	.	CASSLPRQFF	TGTGCCAGCAGTTTACCAAGGCAGTTCTTC
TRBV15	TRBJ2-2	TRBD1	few	CATSRDPLTGDLNTGELFF	TGTGCCACCAGCAGAGATCCCCTGACAGGGGACCTGAACACCGGGGAGCTGTTTTTT
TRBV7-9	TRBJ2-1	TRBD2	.	CASSLAWGTSGENEQFF	TGTGCCAGCAGCTTAGCGTGGGGGACTAGCGGGGAGAATGAGCAGTTCTTC
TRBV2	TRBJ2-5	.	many	CASSELLSSQETQYF	TGTGCCAGCAGTGAATTGCTGTCCTCACAAGAGACCCAGTACTTC
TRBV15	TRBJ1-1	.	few	CATSREIHQNTEAFF	TGTGCCACCAGCAGAGAAATTCACCAGAACACTGAAGCTTTCTTT
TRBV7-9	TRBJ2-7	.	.	CASSLVEDNYEQYF	TGTGCCAGCAGCTTAGTAGAGGACAACTACGAGCAGTACTTC
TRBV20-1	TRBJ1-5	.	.	CSASKVETALGQPQHF	TGCAGTGCTAGTAAGGTGGAGACTGCTTTGGGTCAGCCCCAGCATTTT
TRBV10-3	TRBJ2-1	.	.	CAISVVVGRDLSYNEQFF	TGTGCCATCAGTGTTGTGGTGGGACGGGACCTCTCCTACAATGAGCAGTTCTTC
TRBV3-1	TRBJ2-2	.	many	CASSPRDTYTGELFF	TGTGCCAGCAGTCCCCGGGACACTTACACCGGGGAGCTGTTTTTT
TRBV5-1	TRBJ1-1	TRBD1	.	CASSPRRTGGTEAFF	TGCGCCAGCAGCCCCAGGAGGACAGGGGGCACTGAAGCTTTCTTT
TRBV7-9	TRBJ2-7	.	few	CASSLLGRQYPYEQYF	TGTGCCAGCAGCTTGCTGGGACGACAGTACCCCTACGAGCAGTACTTC
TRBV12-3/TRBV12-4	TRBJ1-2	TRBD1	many	CASNFRGGIYGYTF	TGTGCCAGCAACTTCAGGGGGGGGATCTATGGCTACACCTTC
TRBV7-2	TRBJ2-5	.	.	CASSLRWEQTQYF	TGTGCCAGCAGCTTAAGATGGGAACAGACCCAGTACTTC
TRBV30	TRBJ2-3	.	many	CAWSSAVTQYF	TGTGCCTGGAGTTCAGCAGTCACGCAGTATTTT
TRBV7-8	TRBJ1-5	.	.	CASSFGGPQHF	TGTGCCAGCAGCTTCGGCGGGCCCCAGCATTTT
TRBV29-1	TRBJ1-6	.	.	CSVKALGSDSPLHF	TGCAGCGTCAAAGCCCTTGGATCGGATTCACCCCTCCACTTT
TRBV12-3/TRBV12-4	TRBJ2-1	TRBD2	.	CASSPTLAGVNEQFF	TGTGCCAGCAGTCCTACACTAGCGGGAGTTAATGAGCAGTTCTTC
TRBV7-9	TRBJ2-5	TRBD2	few	CASTHLAGAETQYF	TGTGCCAGCACCCATCTGGCGGGAGCGGAGACCCAGTACTTC
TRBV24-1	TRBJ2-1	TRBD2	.	CATSGGTSGPPAYNEQFF	TGTGCCACCAGTGGGGGGACTAGCGGGCCCCCGGCCTACAATGAGCAGTTCTTC
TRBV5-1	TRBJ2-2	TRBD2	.	CASSPQAGVKTGELFF	TGCGCCAGCAGCCCCCAAGCGGGAGTAAAAACCGGGGAGCTGTTTTTT
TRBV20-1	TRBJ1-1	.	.	CSAANEHGLAEAFF	TGCAGTGCCGCCAACGAACACGGACTTGCTGAAGCTTTCTTT
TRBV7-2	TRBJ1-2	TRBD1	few	CASSLAHGTGVVNGYTF	TGTGCCAGCAGCTTAGCCCATGGGACAGGGGTTGTGAATGGCTACACCTTC
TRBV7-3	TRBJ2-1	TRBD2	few	CASSSGLAAYNEQFF	TGTGCCAGCAGCTCGGGACTAGCGGCTTACAATGAGCAGTTCTTC
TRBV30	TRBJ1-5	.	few	CAWSGQGPQPQHF	TGTGCCTGGAGTGGTCAGGGGCCTCAGCCCCAGCATTTT
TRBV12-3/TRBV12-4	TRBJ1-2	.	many	CASSPSKRANYGYTF	TGTGCCAGCAGCCCCTCTAAGCGGGCCAACTATGGCTACACCTTC
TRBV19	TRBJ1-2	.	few	CASSKNQGGGYTF	TGTGCCAGTAGTAAGAACCAAGGAGGCGGCTACACCTTC
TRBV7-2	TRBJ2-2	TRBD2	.	CASSSAVGLAAHTGELFF	TGTGCCAGCAGCTCCGCCGTGGGACTAGCGGCTCATACCGGGGAGCTGTTTTTT
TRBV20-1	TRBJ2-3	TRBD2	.	CSARDVLAGVGLTDTQYF	TGCAGTGCTAGAGATGTACTAGCGGGAGTAGGATTAACAGATACGCAGTATTTT
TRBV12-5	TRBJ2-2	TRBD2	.	CASGLAGLSRELFF	TGTGCTAGTGGGCTAGCGGGACTATCACGGGAGCTGTTTTTT
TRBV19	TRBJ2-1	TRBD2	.	CASTISGTTYNEQFF	TGTGCCAGTACCATTAGCGGGACCACCTACAATGAGCAGTTCTTC